These T cell receptor beta chains were read from a single sample in a study of spatial heterogeneity in lung cancer. Each CDR3 protein is one row after TCRdb ran MiXCR on the 5' RACE reads. The profile covers tens of thousands of distinct CDR3 sequences, with roughly 8% appearing a single time and 25% to 30% taken by the ten largest. The material was PBMCs, obtained at surgery. Source of these receptors: a male donor with early-stage non-small cell lung cancer. CDR3s include the opening cysteine and the closing phenylalanine or tryptophan. Each record gives: J gene, V gene, clone size, D gene, CDR3 DNA, CDR3 protein. The D gene is left open where the match is weak. Not every row has a clone size; where given, it reads once, few, many or a size class.

TRBJ2-3,TRBV24-1,NA,NA,TGTGCCACCAGGGGGGCAGACACAGATACGCAGTATTTT,CATRGADTDTQYF
TRBJ1-5,TRBV12-3/TRBV12-4,many,NA,TGTGCCAGCAGTTTAAGTCAGCCCCAGCATTTT,CASSLSQPQHF
TRBJ1-5,TRBV7-8,NA,NA,TGTGTCAGCAGCTTAGCCGGGGCAGGGGATCAGCCCCAGCATTTT,CVSSLAGAGDQPQHF
TRBJ1-5,TRBV9,few,TRBD1,TGTGCCAGCAGCGAGAAGGACAGGGGAACTCAGCCCCAGCATTTT,CASSEKDRGTQPQHF
TRBJ1-5,TRBV20-1,many,NA,TGCAGTACCTCACCTCCCGGGCCCCAGCCCCAGCATTTT,CSTSPPGPQPQHF
TRBJ1-1,TRBV6-2/TRBV6-3,NA,TRBD1,TGTGCCAGCAGTTGGGACAGGGGGCCTGAAGCTTTCTTT,CASSWDRGPEAFF
TRBJ2-5,TRBV29-1,many,NA,TGCAGCGCGAGTGGGGGAATGTCTGAGACCCAGTACTTC,CSASGGMSETQYF
TRBJ2-1,TRBV12-5,many,NA,TGTGCTAGTGGTTTGGAGGGCGGTAATGAGCAGTTCTTC,CASGLEGGNEQFF
TRBJ2-3,TRBV24-1,many,NA,TGTGCCACCGAATCAGGGATCACAGATACGCAGTATTTT,CATESGITDTQYF
TRBJ2-7,TRBV7-9,many,NA,TGTGCCAGCGGCTACGAGCAGTACTTC,CASGYEQYF
TRBJ1-5,TRBV6-2/TRBV6-3,many,TRBD1,TGTGCCAGCAGACTAACAGGGGGAAGGGTTCAGCCCCAGCATTTT,CASRLTGGRVQPQHF
TRBJ1-1,TRBV5-1,NA,NA,TGCGCCAGCAGCCCCAGGAGGGGGGGCCGGACTGAAGCTTTCTTT,CASSPRRGGRTEAFF
TRBJ1-1,TRBV6-2/TRBV6-3,once,NA,TGTGCCAGCAGTTACCGAGACACTCGTGAAGCTTTCTTT,CASSYRDTREAFF
TRBJ1-4,TRBV18,many,TRBD1,TGTGCCAGCTCACCAGCGGGACAGTCAAGGGAAAAACTGTTTTTT,CASSPAGQSREKLFF